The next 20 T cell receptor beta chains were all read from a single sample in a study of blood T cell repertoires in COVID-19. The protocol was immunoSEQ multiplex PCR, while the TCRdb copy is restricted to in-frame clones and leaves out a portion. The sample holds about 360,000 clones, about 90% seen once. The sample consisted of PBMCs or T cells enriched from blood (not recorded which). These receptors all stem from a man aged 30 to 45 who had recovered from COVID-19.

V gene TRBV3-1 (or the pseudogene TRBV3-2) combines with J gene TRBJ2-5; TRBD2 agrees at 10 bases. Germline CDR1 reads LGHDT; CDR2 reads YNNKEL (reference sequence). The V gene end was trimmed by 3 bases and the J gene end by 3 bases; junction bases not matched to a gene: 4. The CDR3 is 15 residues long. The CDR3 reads CASSHHSGGKETQYF. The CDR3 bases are TGTGCCAGCAGCCACCATAGCGGGGGGAAAGAGACCCAGTACTTC.

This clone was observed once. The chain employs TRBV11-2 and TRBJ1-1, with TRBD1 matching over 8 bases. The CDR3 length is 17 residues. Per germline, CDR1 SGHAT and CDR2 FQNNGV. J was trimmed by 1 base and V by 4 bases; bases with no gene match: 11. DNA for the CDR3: TGTGCCAGCAGCTCGAGAAACGGACAGGGAGGGAACACTGAAGCTTTCTTT. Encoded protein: CASSSRNGQGGNTEAFF.

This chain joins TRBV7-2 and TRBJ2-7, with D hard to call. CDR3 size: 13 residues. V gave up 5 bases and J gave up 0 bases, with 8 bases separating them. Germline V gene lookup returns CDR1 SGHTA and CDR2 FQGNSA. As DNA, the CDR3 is TGTGCCAGCAGCGCACAGAGCTCCTACGAGCAGTACTTC. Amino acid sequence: CASSAQSSYEQYF.

The CDR3 reads CASSPGLAGLQFF. The DNA for the CDR3 is TGTGCCAGCAGCCCGGGACTAGCGGGGTTGCAGTTCTTC. V usage is TRBV7-6 and J usage is TRBJ2-1; TRBD2 matches 13 bases. The J segment lost 12 bases and the V segment lost 5 bases, leaving 4 bases of the junction unmatched. Germline lookup yields CDR1 SGHVS and CDR2 FNYEAQ. The CDR3 contains 13 residues. The entire variable domain, with the rest obtained from reference TRBV7-6 and TRBJ2-1, is as follows: GAGVSQSPRYKVTKRGQDVALRCDPISGHVSLYWYRQALGQGPEFLTYFNYEAQQDKSGLPNDRFSAERPEGSISTLTIQRTEQRDSAMYRCASSPGLAGLQFFGPGTRLTVL.

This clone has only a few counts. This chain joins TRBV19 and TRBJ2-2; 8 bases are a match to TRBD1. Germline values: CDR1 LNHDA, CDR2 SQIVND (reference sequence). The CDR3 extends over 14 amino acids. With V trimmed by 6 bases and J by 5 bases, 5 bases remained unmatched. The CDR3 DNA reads TGTGCCAGTAGCACGACAGGGGCGACCGGGGAGCTGTTTTTT. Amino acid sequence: CASSTTGATGELFF.

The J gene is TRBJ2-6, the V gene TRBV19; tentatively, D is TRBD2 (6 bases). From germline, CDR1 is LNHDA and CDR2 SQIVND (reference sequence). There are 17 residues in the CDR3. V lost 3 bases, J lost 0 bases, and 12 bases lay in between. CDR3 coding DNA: TGTGCCAGTAGTATGGGAATGGGGGGCTCTGGGGCCAACGTCCTGACTTTC. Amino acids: CASSMGMGGSGANVLTF. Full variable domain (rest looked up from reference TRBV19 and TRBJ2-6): DGGITQSPKYLFRKEGQNVTLSCEQNLNHDAMYWYRQDPGQGLRLIYYSQIVNDFQKGDIAEGYSVSREKKESFPLTVTSAQKNPTAFYLCASSMGMGGSGANVLTFGAGSRLTVL.

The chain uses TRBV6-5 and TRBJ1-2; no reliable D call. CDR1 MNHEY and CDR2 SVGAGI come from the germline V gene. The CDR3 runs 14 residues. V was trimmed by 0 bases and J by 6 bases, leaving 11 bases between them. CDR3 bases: TGTGCCAGCAGTTACTCCGTCAGAGGGAATGGCTACACCTTC. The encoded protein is CASSYSVRGNGYTF.

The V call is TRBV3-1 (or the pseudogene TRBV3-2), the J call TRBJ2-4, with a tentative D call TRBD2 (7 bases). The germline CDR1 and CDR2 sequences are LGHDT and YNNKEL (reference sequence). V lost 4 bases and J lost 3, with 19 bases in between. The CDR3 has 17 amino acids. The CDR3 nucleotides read TGTGCCAGCAGCCCCCGGGGGGCGGCAGAGCGCAAAAACATTCAGTACTTC. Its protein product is CASSPRGAAERKNIQYF.

DNA of the CDR3: TGTGCCAGCAGCTTCGAACAGGGCCGCTATGAGCAGTACTTC. Amino acids: CASSFEQGRYEQYF. This chain connects TRBV11-2 to TRBJ2-7; a weak D match, TRBD1 (6 bases). Trimming took off 3 bases at V and 7 bases at J, with 16 bases between the two ends. The CDR3 sequence is 14 residues long. CDR1 and CDR2 (germline): SGHAT, FQNNGV.

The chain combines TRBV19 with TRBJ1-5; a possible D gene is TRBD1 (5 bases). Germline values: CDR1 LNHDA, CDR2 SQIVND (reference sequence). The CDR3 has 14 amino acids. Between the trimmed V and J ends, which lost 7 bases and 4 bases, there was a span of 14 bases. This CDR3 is CASTSAGRNQPQHF. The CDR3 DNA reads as TGTGCCAGTACATCCGCAGGGCGGAATCAGCCCCAGCATTTT.

CDR3 DNA: TGTGCCAGTAGTATAGCATCTGGGGCCAACGTCCTGACTTTC. Protein: CASSIASGANVLTF. The chain employs TRBV19 and TRBJ2-6; D unresolved. CDR3 length: 14 residues. Trimming stripped 1 base from V and 1 base from J, with 2 bases between. The V gene's germline CDR1 is LNHDA and CDR2 SQIVND (reference sequence).

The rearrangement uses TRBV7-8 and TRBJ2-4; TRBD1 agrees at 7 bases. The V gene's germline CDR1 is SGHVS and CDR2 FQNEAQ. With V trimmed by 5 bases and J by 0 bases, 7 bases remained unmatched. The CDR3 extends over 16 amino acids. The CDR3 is CASSLGQVLAKNIQYF. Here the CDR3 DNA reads TGTGCCAGCAGCCTCGGACAGGTTCTAGCCAAAAACATTCAGTACTTC.

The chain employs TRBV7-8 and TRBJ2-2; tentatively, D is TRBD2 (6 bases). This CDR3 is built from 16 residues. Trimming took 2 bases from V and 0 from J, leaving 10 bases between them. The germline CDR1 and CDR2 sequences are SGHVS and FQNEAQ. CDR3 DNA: TGTGCCAGCAGCTTACGGAGGGGACCGAACACCGGGGAGCTGTTTTTT. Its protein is CASSLRRGPNTGELFF. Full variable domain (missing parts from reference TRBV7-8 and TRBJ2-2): GAGVSQSPRYKVAKRGQDVALRCDPISGHVSLFWYQQALGQGPEFLTYFQNEAQLDKSGLPSDRFFAERPEGSVSTLKIQRTQQEDSAVYLCASSLRRGPNTGELFFGEGSRLTVL.

Here the CDR3 DNA reads TGCACCAGCAGCCAACGAACAGGGCCTAACTATGGCTACACCTTC. It specifies CTSSQRTGPNYGYTF. This chain joins TRBV1 and TRBJ1-2; TRBD1 is taken as the D call from the table, unchecked against the DNA. TRBV1 is a known pseudogene. The CDR3 runs to 15 residues.

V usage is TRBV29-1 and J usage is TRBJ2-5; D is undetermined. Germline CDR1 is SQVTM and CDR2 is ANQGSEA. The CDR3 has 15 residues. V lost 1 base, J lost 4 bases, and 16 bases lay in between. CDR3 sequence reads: CSVEVDPLGRETQYF. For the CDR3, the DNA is TGCAGCGTTGAAGTTGACCCCCTAGGAAGAGAGACCCAGTACTTC.

The chain's CDR3 is CAWRGGGFYEQYF. The CDR3 DNA sequence: TGTGCCTGGCGTGGGGGGGGGTTCTACGAGCAGTACTTC. The J gene is TRBJ2-7, the V gene TRBV30; 7 nucleotides align to TRBD2. V trimming: 5 bases; J trimming: 3 bases; junction bases outside the gene matches: 7. The CDR3 consists of 13 residues. Looked up from germline, CDR1 is GTSNPN and CDR2 is SVGIG (reference sequence). The full variable domain, completed using reference TRBV30 and TRBJ2-7, is SQTIHQWPATLVQPVGSPLSLECTVEGTSNPNLYWYRQAAGRGLQLLFYSVGIGQISSEVPQNLSASRPQDRQFILSSKKLLLSDSGFYLCAWRGGGFYEQYFGPGTRLTVT.

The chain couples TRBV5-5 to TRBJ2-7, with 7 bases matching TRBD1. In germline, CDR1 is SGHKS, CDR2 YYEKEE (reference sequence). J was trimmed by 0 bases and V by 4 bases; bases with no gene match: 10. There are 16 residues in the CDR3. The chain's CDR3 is CASSPGQAQASYEQYF. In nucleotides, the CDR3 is TGTGCCAGCAGCCCCGGACAGGCGCAAGCCTCCTACGAGCAGTACTTC.

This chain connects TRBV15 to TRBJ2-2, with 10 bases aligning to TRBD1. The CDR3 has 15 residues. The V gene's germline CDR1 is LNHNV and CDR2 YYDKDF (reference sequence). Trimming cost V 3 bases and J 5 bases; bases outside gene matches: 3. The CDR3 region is CATSRDRGFTGELFF. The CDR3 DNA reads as TGTGCCACCAGCAGGGACAGGGGGTTTACCGGGGAGCTGTTTTTT.

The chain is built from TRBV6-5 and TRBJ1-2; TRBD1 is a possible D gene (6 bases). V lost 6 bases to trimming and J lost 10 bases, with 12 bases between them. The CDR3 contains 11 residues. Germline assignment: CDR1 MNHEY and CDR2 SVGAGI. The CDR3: CASSRGGFYTF. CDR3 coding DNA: TGTGCCAGCAGCCGGGGGGGCTTCTACACCTTC.

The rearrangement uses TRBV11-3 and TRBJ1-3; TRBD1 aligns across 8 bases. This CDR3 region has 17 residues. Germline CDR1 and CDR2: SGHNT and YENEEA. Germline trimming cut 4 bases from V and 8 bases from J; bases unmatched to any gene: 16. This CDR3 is CASSSHRDRNTPDTIYF. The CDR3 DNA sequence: TGTGCCAGCAGCTCGCACCGGGACAGGAATACTCCCGACACCATATATTTT. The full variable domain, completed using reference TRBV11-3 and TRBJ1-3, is EAGVVQSPRYKIIEKKQPVAFWCNPISGHNTLYWYLQNLGQGPELLIRYENEEAVDDSQLPKDRFSAERLKGVDSTLKIQPAELGDSAVYLCASSSHRDRNTPDTIYFGEGSWLTVV.